These T cell receptor beta chains were read from a single sample in a study of blood T cell repertoires in COVID-19. TCRdb's table, derived via immunoSEQ multiplex PCR, lists solely in-frame clones and lacks some. The table lists approximately 35,000 clones, more than 85% of them singletons. The specimen was peripheral blood. The receptor source for this set is a human donor in a cohort sampled during active COVID-19. Both conserved end residues are part of each CDR3. A D gene is named only where the DNA matches it firmly. For some rows the clone size is stated as once, few or many, or as a class when expanded; others skip it.

clone size: .
D gene: .
J gene: TRBJ2-2
CDR3 length: 15
V gene: TRBV4-2
CDR3 DNA: TGTGCCAGCAGCCAGACAGACAGGAAGGCCGGGGAGCTGTTTTTT
CDR3 protein: CASSQTDRKAGELFF

clone size: .
D gene: TRBD2
J gene: TRBJ2-2
CDR3 length: 16
V gene: TRBV5-1
CDR3 DNA: TGCGCCAGCAGCTTGGCCGGGGGGAGAAGGGCCGGGGAGCTGTTTTTT
CDR3 protein: CASSLAGGRRAGELFF

clone size: .
D gene: TRBD1
J gene: TRBJ2-7
CDR3 length: 14
V gene: TRBV27
CDR3 DNA: TGTGCCAGCAGTTGGCAGGGGGCGGTATACGAGCAGTACTTC
CDR3 protein: CASSWQGAVYEQYF

clone size: .
D gene: TRBD1
J gene: TRBJ2-3
CDR3 length: 17
V gene: TRBV5-1
CDR3 DNA: TGCGCCAGCAGCTCTAGGGGACAGGGGGCTGGTTTGGATACGCAGTATTTT
CDR3 protein: CASSSRGQGAGLDTQYF

clone size: few
D gene: .
J gene: TRBJ2-1
CDR3 length: 13
V gene: TRBV9
CDR3 DNA: TGTGCCAGCAGGACCGGGAGCAGAAGTGAGCAGTTCTTC
CDR3 protein: CASRTGSRSEQFF

clone size: .
D gene: TRBD2
J gene: TRBJ2-2
CDR3 length: 18
V gene: TRBV7-2
CDR3 DNA: TGTGCCAGCAGCAGCCGACTAGCGGGAGACCGGGGCACCGGGGAGCTGTTTTTT
CDR3 protein: CASSSRLAGDRGTGELFF

clone size: few
D gene: TRBD1
J gene: TRBJ2-7
CDR3 length: 16
V gene: TRBV4-1
CDR3 DNA: TGCGCCAGCAGCCAAGTTCCCGGACAGGTTCGCTACGAGCAGTACTTC
CDR3 protein: CASSQVPGQVRYEQYF

clone size: .
D gene: TRBD1
J gene: TRBJ2-7
CDR3 length: 14
V gene: TRBV7-9
CDR3 DNA: TGTGCCAGCAGACGCACCGGGACAGATAACGAGCAGTACTTC
CDR3 protein: CASRRTGTDNEQYF

clone size: .
D gene: .
J gene: TRBJ2-7
CDR3 length: 16
V gene: TRBV4-2
CDR3 DNA: TGTGCCAGCAGCCAAGATGACGGCGGAAGCTCCTACGAGCAGTACTTC
CDR3 protein: CASSQDDGGSSYEQYF

clone size: .
D gene: TRBD2
J gene: TRBJ2-5
CDR3 length: 17
V gene: TRBV7-7
CDR3 DNA: TGTGCTAGCAGCTTAGGAGGACTAGCGGGAGTTAAGGAGACCCAGTACTTC
CDR3 protein: CASSLGGLAGVKETQYF

clone size: .
D gene: .
J gene: TRBJ2-1
CDR3 length: 13
V gene: TRBV27
CDR3 DNA: TGTGCCAGCAGTAAGGACTACTTAAATGAGCAGTTCTTC
CDR3 protein: CASSKDYLNEQFF

clone size: .
D gene: .
J gene: TRBJ1-4
CDR3 length: 15
V gene: TRBV28
CDR3 DNA: TGTGCCAGCAGTTATGTAGGGGATGGCCCCGGAAAACTGTTTTTT
CDR3 protein: CASSYVGDGPGKLFF

clone size: .
D gene: .
J gene: TRBJ1-2
CDR3 length: 15
V gene: TRBV6-1
CDR3 DNA: TGTGCCAGCAGTGAAGGCCCAGGGATTTGGGATGGCTACACCTTC
CDR3 protein: CASSEGPGIWDGYTF